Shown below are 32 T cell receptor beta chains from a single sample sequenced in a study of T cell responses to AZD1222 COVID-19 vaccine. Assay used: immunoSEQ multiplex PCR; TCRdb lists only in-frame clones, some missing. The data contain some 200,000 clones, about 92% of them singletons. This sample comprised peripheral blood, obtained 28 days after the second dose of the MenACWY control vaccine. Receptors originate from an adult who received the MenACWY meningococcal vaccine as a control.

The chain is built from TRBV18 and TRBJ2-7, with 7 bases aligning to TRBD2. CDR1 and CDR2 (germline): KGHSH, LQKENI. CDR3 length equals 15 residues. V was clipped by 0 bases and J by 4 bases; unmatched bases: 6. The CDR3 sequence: CASSPPLAENYEQYF. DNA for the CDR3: TGTGCCAGCTCACCACCGCTAGCGGAAAATTACGAGCAGTACTTC.

CDR3 residues: CASQTGTEAFF. Here the CDR3 DNA reads TGTGCCAGCCAGACAGGCACTGAAGCTTTCTTT. This chain connects TRBV6-5 to TRBJ1-1; possible D gene TRBD1, 6 bases. This CDR3 is built from 11 residues. V shed 8 bases and J shed 4 bases, with 8 bases lying between them. Germline V gives CDR1 MNHEY, CDR2 SVGAGI.

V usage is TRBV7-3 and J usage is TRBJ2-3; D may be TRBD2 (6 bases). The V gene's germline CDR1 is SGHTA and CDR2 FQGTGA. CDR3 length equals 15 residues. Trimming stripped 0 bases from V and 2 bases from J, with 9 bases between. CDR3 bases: TGTGCCAGCAGCTTAACGGCTAGCGACACAGATACGCAGTATTTT. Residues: CASSLTASDTDTQYF.

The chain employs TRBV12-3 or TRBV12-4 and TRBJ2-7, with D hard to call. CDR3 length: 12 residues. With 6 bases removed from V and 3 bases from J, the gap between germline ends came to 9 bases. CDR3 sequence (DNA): TGTGCCAGCAGCCCGGTGGACTACGAGCAGTACTTC. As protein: CASSPVDYEQYF.

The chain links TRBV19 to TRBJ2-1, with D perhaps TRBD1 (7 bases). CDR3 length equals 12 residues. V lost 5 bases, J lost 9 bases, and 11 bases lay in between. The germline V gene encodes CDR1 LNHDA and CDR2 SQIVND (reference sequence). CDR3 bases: TGTGCCAGTAGTCTCCAGGGGGGTGAGCAGTTCTTC. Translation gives CASSLQGGEQFF. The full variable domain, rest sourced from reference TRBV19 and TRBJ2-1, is DGGITQSPKYLFRKEGQNVTLSCEQNLNHDAMYWYRQDPGQGLRLIYYSQIVNDFQKGDIAEGYSVSREKKESFPLTVTSAQKNPTAFYLCASSLQGGEQFFGPGTRLTVL.

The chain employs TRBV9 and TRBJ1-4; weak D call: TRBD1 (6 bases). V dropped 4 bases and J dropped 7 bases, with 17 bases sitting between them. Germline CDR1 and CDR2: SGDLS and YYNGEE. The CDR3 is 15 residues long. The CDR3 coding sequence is TGTGCCAGCAGCAAAATACAGGGTGGGGGTGAAAAACTGTTTTTT. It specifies CASSKIQGGGEKLFF.

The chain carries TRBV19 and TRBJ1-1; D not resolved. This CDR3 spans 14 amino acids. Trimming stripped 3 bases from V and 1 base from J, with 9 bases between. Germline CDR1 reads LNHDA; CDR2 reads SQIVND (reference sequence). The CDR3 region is CASSIGQRNTEAFF. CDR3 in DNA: TGTGCCAGTAGTATCGGGCAGAGGAACACTGAAGCTTTCTTT.

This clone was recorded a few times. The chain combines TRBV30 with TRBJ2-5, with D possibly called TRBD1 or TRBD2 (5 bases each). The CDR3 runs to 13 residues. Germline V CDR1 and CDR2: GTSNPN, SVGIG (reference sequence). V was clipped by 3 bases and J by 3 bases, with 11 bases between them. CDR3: CAWRGTAEETQYF. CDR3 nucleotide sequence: TGTGCCTGGAGAGGGACGGCGGAAGAGACCCAGTACTTC.

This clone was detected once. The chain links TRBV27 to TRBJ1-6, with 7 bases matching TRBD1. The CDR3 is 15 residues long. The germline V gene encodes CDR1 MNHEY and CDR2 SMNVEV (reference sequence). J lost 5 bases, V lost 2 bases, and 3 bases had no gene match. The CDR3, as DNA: TGTGCCAGCAGTTTACGCAGGGGGGATAATTCACCCCTCCACTTT. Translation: CASSLRRGDNSPLHF.

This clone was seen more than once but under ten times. CDR3 residues: CASSIGQNADGYTF. In DNA, the CDR3 is TGTGCCAGCAGCATAGGACAGAACGCCGATGGCTACACCTTC. The chain is built from TRBV5-5 and TRBJ1-2, with a weak D call TRBD1 (6 bases). The germline V gene has CDR1 SGHKS and CDR2 YYEKEE (reference sequence). The CDR3 is 14 amino acids. With 4 bases removed from V and 6 bases from J, the gap between germline ends came to 16 bases.

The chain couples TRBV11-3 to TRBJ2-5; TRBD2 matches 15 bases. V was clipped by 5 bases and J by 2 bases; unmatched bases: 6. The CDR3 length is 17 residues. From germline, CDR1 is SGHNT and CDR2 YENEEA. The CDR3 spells CASSDGLAGGPQETQYF. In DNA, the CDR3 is TGTGCCAGCAGCGACGGACTAGCGGGAGGGCCGCAAGAGACCCAGTACTTC.

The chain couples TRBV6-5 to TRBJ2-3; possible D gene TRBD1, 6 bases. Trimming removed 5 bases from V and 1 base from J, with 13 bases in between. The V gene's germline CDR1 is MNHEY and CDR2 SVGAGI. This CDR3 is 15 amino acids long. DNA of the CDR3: TGTGCCAGCAGTCCCGACAGGTTAGGCACAGATACGCAGTATTTT. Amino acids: CASSPDRLGTDTQYF.

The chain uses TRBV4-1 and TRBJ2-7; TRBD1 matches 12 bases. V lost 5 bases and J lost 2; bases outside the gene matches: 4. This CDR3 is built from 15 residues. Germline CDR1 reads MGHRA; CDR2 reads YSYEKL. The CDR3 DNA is TGCGCCAGCAGCGCGGGACAGGGGGCTCCCTACGAGCAGTACTTC. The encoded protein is CASSAGQGAPYEQYF.

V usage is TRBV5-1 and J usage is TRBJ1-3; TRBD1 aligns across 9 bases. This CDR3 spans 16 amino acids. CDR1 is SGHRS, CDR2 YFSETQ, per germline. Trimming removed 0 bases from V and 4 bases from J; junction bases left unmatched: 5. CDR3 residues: CASSLAGQGPGNTIYF. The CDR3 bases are TGCGCCAGCAGCTTGGCCGGACAGGGGCCGGGAAACACCATATATTTT.

The CDR3 DNA sequence: TGTGCCAGCAATTTAGCGGGAGGGCCTGAGGATGAGCAGTTCTTC. Translating gives CASNLAGGPEDEQFF. V and J are TRBV7-3 and TRBJ2-1, with 11 bases fitting TRBD2. The germline V gene has CDR1 SGHTA and CDR2 FQGTGA. V was pared by 7 bases and J by 8 bases, with 10 bases of the junction left unmatched. CDR3 length: 15 amino acids.

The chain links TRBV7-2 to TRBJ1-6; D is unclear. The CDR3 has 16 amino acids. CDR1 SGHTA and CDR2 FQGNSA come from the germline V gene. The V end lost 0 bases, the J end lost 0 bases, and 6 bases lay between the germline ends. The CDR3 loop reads CASSLAVSSYNSPLHF. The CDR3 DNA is TGTGCCAGCAGCTTAGCAGTGAGCTCCTATAATTCACCCCTCCACTTT.

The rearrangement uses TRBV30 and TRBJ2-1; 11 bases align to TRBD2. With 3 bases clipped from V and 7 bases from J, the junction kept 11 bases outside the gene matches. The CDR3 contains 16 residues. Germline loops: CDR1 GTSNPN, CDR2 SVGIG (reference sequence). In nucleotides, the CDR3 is TGTGCCTGGAGATTTCCCCGACTAGCGGGACAGAATGAGCAGTTCTTC. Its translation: CAWRFPRLAGQNEQFF.

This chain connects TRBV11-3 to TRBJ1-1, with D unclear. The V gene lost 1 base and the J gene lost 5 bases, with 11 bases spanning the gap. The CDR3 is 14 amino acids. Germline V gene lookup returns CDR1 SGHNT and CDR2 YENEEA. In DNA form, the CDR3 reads TGTGCCAGCAGCTTAGGCCGACCCTTAACTGAAGCTTTCTTT. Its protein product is CASSLGRPLTEAFF.

The chain's CDR3 is CALRGQAESNYGYTF. The CDR3 bases are TGTGCCCTTAGGGGGCAGGCCGAATCTAACTATGGCTACACCTTC. This chain links TRBV28 with TRBJ1-2, with TRBD1 matching over 7 bases. This CDR3 has 15 amino acids. Germline V lookup: CDR1 MDHEN, CDR2 SYDVKM. V lost 11 bases to trimming and J lost 0 bases; unmatched junction nucleotides: 12.

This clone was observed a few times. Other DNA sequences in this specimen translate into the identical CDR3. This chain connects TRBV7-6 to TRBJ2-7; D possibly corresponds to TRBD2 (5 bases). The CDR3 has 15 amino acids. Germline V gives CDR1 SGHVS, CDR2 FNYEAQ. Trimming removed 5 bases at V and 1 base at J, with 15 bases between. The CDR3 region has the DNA TGTGCCAGCAGCCCAAGGGCGGGCTCATCCTACGAGCAGTACTTC. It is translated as CASSPRAGSSYEQYF.

The CDR3 loop is CASSITGDGYTF. CDR3 sequence (DNA): TGTGCCAGCAGTATTACAGGGGATGGCTACACCTTC. This chain links TRBV6-5 with TRBJ1-2, with TRBD1 matching 7 bases. V lost 5 bases to trimming and J lost 6 bases; unmatched junction nucleotides: 3. Per the germline V gene, CDR1 is MNHEY and CDR2 is SVGAGI. The CDR3 has 12 residues.

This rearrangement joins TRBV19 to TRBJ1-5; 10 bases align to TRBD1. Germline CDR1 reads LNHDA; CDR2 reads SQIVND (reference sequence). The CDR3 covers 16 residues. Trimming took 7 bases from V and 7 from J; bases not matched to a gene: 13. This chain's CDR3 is CASTFTRDRGRQPQHF. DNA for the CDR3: TGTGCCAGTACCTTCACCCGGGACAGGGGAAGACAGCCCCAGCATTTT. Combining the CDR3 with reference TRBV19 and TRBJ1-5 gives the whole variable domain DGGITQSPKYLFRKEGQNVTLSCEQNLNHDAMYWYRQDPGQGLRLIYYSQIVNDFQKGDIAEGYSVSREKKESFPLTVTSAQKNPTAFYLCASTFTRDRGRQPQHFGDGTRLSIL.

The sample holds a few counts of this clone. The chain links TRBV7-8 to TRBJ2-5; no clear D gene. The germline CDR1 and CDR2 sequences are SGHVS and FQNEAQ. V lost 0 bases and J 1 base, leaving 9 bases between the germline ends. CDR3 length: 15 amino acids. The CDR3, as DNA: TGTGCCAGCAGCTTAGCGGATCAACTCCAAGAGACCCAGTACTTC. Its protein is CASSLADQLQETQYF.

CDR3 in amino acids: CAWSLTNTGVYGYTF. Written as DNA, the CDR3 is TGTGCCTGGAGTCTGACAAACACAGGGGTGTATGGCTACACCTTC. The rearrangement joins TRBV30 to TRBJ1-2; TRBD1 matches 7 bases. The CDR3 extends over 15 amino acids. Germline V CDR1 and CDR2: GTSNPN, SVGIG (reference sequence). V gave up 2 bases and J gave up 5 bases; unmatched junction bases: 11. Based on the CDR3 plus reference TRBV30 and TRBJ1-2, the full variable domain is SQTIHQWPATLVQPVGSPLSLECTVEGTSNPNLYWYRQAAGRGLQLLFYSVGIGQISSEVPQNLSASRPQDRQFILSSKKLLLSDSGFYLCAWSLTNTGVYGYTFGSGTRLTVV.

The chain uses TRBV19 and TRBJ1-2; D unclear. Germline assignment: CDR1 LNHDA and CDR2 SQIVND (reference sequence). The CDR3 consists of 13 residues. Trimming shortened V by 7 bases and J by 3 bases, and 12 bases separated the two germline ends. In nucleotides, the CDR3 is TGTGCCAGTACCCCTTCGAGGTACTATGGCTACACCTTC. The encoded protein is CASTPSRYYGYTF.

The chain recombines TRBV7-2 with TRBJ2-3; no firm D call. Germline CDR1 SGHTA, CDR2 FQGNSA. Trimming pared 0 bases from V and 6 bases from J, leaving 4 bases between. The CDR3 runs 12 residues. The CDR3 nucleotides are TGTGCCAGCAGCTTAGCGGTGGATACGCAGTATTTT. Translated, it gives CASSLAVDTQYF.

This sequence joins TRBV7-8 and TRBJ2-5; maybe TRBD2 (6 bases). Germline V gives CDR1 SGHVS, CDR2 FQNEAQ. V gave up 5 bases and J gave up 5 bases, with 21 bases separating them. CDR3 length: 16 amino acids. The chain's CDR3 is CASSARLEEGLETQYF. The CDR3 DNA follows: TGTGCCAGCAGCGCCCGACTAGAGGAGGGGCTGGAGACCCAGTACTTC.

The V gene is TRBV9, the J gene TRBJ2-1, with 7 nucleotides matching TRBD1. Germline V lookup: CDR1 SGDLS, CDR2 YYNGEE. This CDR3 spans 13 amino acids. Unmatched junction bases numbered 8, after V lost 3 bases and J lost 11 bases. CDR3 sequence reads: CASSETGPMKQFF. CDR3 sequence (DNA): TGTGCCAGCAGCGAGACAGGGCCCATGAAGCAGTTCTTC.

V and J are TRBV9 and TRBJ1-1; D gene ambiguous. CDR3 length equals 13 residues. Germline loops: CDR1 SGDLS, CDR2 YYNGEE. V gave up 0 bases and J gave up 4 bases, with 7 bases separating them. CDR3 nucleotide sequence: TGTGCCAGCAGCGTAGGCGTAGGCACTGAAGCTTTCTTT. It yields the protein CASSVGVGTEAFF.

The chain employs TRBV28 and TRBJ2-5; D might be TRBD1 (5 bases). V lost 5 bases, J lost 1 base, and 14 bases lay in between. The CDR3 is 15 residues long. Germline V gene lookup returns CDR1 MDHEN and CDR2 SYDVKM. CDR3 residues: CASSPSDRAQETQYF. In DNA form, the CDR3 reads TGTGCCAGCAGTCCCTCAGACAGAGCCCAAGAGACCCAGTACTTC.

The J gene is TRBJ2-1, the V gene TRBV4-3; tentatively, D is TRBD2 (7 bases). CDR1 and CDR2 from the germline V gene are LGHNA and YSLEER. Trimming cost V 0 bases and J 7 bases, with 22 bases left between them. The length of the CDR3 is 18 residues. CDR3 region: CASSQDPNRGGAVNEQFF. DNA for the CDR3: TGCGCCAGCAGCCAAGATCCGAACCGTGGGGGGGCGGTAAATGAGCAGTTCTTC.

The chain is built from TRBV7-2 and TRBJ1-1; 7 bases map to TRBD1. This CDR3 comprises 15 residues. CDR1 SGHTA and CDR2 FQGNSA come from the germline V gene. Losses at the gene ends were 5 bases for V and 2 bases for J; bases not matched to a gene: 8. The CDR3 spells CASSTVGTANTEAFF. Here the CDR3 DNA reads TGTGCCAGCAGCACCGTCGGGACAGCTAACACTGAAGCTTTCTTT. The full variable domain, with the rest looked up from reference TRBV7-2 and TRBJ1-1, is GAGVSQSPSNKVTEKGKDVELRCDPISGHTALYWYRQSLGQGLEFLIYFQGNSAPDKSGLPSDRFSAERTGGSVSTLTIQRTQQEDSAVYLCASSTVGTANTEAFFGQGTRLTVV.